This TCR beta chain was recorded in a study of T cell responses to AZD1222 COVID-19 vaccine (dated by TCRdb to about 2021). For the wider study: Because spike-specific TCR depth and breadth did not differ between the two schedules, AZD1222 recipients who got a second dose at roughly 4 weeks were pooled with those who got a second dose at roughly 12 weeks. TCR sequencing was performed for 233 trial participants, of whom 207 were given two doses of AZD1222 and 26 were given two doses of MenACWY control vaccine. Trial participants were enrolled by age into 18-55, 56-69 and 70-plus year subgroups, with around 140, 26 and 57 TCR-sequenced participants respectively.

The CDR3 contains 15 residues, cysteine and phenylalanine counted. The sequence is cut down to CDR3 DNA, 45 bases in frame from base 1. The junction shows trimming of 3 bases on V and 6 bases on J, and the gene matches do not reach 5 bases of it. The germline V gene (reference sequence) supplies CDR1 LNHDA and CDR2 SQIVND. Study-wide conclusions, independent of this receptor: CD4 TCRs associated with the vaccine covered the entire spike protein, and the dominant responses were in regions 160-218 and 743-854. After two AZD1222 doses, spike-specific TCR breadth and depth were significantly higher than at day 0 and than in MenACWY recipients. In the small 56-69-year group, the increase in depth fell short of significance, most likely because of low power. Because no day 14 peak-response samples were available, the repertoires could be characterized only after the peak T cell response. Conclusions about previously exposed vaccinees are limited because only five to seven AZD1222 recipients were SARS-CoV-2 seropositive at baseline. Most participants were white British and females outnumbered males, and the authors suggested that clonal diversity may have been underestimated. Reportedly, almost half of the unique spike-specific TCRs recognized epitopes lying outside the regions that are mutated in the B.1.351 and B.1.1.7 variants.

The time point label, read with the paper, signifies: baseline before first vaccination. Vaccinee samples were obtained from the UK trials COV001 and COV002, which included a single-blind randomized controlled phase 2/3 trial of AZD1222 (ChAdOx1 nCoV-19) in healthy adults. For TCRbeta chain sequencing, PBMC samples from trial participants were taken at day 0 and at day 28 after the second dose. The CDR3 regions of human TCRbeta chains were subjected to immunosequencing. On the study's bioinformatics: TCRs in the repertoires were matched against a reference library of SARS-CoV-2-specific TCRs that had been generated with the MIRA antigen-specificity platform. Breadth was defined as the fraction of unique TCRs that were SARS-CoV-2-associated, and depth was defined as the fraction of total T cells that were SARS-CoV-2-associated. Each spike-specific TCR was assigned to its reactive spike region and to a CD4 or CD8 class using the MIRA data. Log10-transformed breadth and depth values were compared by one-way ANOVA with Sidak's multiple comparisons tests. The table was pulled from immuneACCESS by TCRdb, which kept in-frame rearrangements only. Such tables lose some clones; where checked, under half of the loss comes from unresolved V genes, and the rest has no known cause. V and J calls plus clone size are reproduced from that table; the DNA served to infer D and trimming. Counted in this sample were about 120,000 clones; approximately 83% of them appeared once. 9.4% of the sample lies in the top ten.

On this clone itself: The antigen this receptor binds is unknown. Qualities for individual bases were not recorded, and no much larger clone is one base off.

The chain was built from TRBV19 and TRBJ2-1; 10 central nucleotides agree with TRBD1. The receptor was isolated from an adult in good health. The sequencing used peripheral blood, collected on day 0 of AZD1222 vaccination. The nucleotides read TGTGCCAGTAGTATCGGGACAGGGGTTGCCAATGAGCAGTTCTTC. Translated, it reads CASSIGTGVANEQFF.